This TCR beta chain was sequenced in a study of blood T cell repertoires in COVID-19. Study at large: From T cells, B-cell-depleted T cells, or PBMCs came the material, which was cDNA or gDNA.

Trimming shortened V by 2 bases and J by 4 bases, and 9 bases separated the two germline ends. The CDR3 is made up of 13 amino acids. Original handling: Amplified reference gene primers provided the basis for estimating nucleated cell counts. Libraries were prepared by immunoSEQ multiplex PCR; TCRdb keeps only in-frame clonotypes and omits some of them. The V and J calls and clone size come from that table; D and trimming were worked out from the DNA. The sample carries fewer than 250,000 clones, roughly nine tenths recorded once. This sequence joins TRBV12-3 or TRBV12-4 and TRBJ2-7; D is perhaps TRBD1 (6 bases). The source of this sequence is an older woman with acute or convalescent COVID-19. Sequencing was performed on peripheral blood. The CDR3 here is CASSLRDTYEQYF. CDR3 bases: TGTGCCAGCAGTTTAAGGGACACGTACGAGCAGTACTTC.